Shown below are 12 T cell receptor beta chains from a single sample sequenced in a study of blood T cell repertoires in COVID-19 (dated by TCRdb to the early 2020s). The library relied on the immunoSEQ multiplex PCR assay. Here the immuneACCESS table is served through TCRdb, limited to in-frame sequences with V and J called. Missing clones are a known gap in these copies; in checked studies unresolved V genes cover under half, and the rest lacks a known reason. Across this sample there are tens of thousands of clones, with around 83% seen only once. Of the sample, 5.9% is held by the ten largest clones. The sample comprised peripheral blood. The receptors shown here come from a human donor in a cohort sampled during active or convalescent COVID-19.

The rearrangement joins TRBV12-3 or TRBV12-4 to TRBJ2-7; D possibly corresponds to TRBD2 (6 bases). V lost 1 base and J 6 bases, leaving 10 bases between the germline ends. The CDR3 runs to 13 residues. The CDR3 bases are TGTGCCAGCAGTTTAGGGGACTCCCGCGAGCAGTACTTC. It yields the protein CASSLGDSREQYF.

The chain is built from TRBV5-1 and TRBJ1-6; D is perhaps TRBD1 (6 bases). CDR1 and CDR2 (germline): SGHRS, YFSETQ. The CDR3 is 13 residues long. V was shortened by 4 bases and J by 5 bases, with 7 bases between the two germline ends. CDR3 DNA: TGCGCCAGCAGCGCAGGGGATAATTCACCCCTCCACTTT. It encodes CASSAGDNSPLHF.

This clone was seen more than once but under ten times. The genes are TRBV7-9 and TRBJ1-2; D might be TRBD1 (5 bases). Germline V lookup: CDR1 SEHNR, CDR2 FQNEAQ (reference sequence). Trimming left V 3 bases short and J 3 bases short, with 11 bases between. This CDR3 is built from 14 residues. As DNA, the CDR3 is TGTGCCAGCAGCTTGGGACGGGAGGACTATGGCTACACCTTC. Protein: CASSLGREDYGYTF.

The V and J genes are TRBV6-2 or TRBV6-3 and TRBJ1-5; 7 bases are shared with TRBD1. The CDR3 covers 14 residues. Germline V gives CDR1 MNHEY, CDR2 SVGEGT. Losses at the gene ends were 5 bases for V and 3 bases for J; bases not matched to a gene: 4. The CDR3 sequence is CASSADRDNQPQHF. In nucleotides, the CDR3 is TGTGCCAGCAGTGCTGACAGGGACAATCAGCCCCAGCATTTT.

The CDR3 sequence: CASSFGLGTLRPEQYF. CDR3 bases: TGTGCCAGCAGTTTCGGGCTTGGGACACTTCGTCCCGAGCAGTACTTC. V and J are TRBV6-2 or TRBV6-3 and TRBJ2-7; a weak D match, TRBD1 (6 bases). Germline V gene lookup returns CDR1 MNHEY and CDR2 SVGEGT. The CDR3 length is 16 residues. V was shortened by 4 bases and J by 6 bases, with 22 bases between the two germline ends.

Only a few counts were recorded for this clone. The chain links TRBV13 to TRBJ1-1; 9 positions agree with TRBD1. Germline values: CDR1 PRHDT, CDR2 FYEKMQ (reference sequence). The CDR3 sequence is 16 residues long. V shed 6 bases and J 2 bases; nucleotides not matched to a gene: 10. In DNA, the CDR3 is TGTGCCAGCAGGGCAGGGACAGGGACCCACAACACTGAAGCTTTCTTT. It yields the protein CASRAGTGTHNTEAFF. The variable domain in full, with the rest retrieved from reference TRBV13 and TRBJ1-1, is AAGVIQSPRHLIKEKRETATLKCYPIPRHDTVYWYQQGPGQDPQFLISFYEKMQSDKGSIPDRFSAQQFSDYHSELNMSSLELGDSALYFCASRAGTGTHNTEAFFGQGTRLTVV.

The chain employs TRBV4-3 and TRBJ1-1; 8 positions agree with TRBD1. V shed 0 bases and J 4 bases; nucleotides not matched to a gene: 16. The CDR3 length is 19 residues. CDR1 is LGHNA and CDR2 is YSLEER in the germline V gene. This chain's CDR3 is CASSQDTGRGRPSGTEAFF. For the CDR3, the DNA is TGCGCCAGCAGCCAAGATACCGGCAGGGGGCGGCCCTCCGGCACTGAAGCTTTCTTT.

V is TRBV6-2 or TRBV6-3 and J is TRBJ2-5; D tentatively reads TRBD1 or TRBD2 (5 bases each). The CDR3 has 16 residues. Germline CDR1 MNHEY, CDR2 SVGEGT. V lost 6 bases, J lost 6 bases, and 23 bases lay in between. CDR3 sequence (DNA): TGTGCCAGCAGCGGGGCAGAGAGAGGTATCGGCAAGACCCAGTACTTC. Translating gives CASSGAERGIGKTQYF.

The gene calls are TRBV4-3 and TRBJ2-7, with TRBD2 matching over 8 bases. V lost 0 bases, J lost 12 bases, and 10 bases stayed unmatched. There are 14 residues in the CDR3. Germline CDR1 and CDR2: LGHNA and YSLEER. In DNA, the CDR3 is TGCGCCAGCAGCCAAGACGTAGCGGGGTCAACGACGTACTTC. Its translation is CASSQDVAGSTTYF.

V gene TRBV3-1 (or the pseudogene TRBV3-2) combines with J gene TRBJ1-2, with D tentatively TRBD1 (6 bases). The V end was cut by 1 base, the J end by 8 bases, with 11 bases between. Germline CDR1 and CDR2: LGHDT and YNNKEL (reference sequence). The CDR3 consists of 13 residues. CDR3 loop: CASSQGAGAGYTF. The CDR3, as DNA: TGTGCCAGCAGCCAAGGGGCAGGGGCGGGCTACACCTTC.

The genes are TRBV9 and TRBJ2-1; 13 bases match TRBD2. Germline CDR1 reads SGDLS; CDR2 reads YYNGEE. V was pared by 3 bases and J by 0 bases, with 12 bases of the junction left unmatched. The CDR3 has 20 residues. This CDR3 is CASSAPTSGGLVSSYNEQFF. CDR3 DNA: TGTGCCAGCAGCGCCCCGACTAGCGGGGGGTTAGTTAGCTCCTACAATGAGCAGTTCTTC.

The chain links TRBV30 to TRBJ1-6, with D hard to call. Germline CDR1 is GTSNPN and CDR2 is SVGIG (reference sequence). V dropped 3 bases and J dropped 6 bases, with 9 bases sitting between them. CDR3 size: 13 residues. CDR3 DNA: TGTGCCTGGAGCGAGCCACCTAATTCACCCCTCCACTTT. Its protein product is CAWSEPPNSPLHF.